One sample yielded the 14 T cell receptor beta chains listed below, sequenced in a study of quantifying T cell responses using KT2 cells. Study as a whole: RNA was reverse transcribed with TCR alpha and beta constant-region primers.

Each cDNA got a UMI-containing oligo ligated at its 3' end. First-round PCR used approximately 4 cycles and beta primers RC1.1 and RC1.2 covering TRBC1 and TRBC2. MiXCR, applied by TCRdb to the UMI-ligation and nested PCR reads, yields one record per CDR3 protein. The sample shows tens of thousands of distinct CDR3 sequences, roughly 8% of them seen only once. The sequenced sample was PBMCs spiked with cells of the T cell clone KT2. Receptor source: a human donor.

The genes are TRBV9 and TRBJ2-5, with 10 bases identical to TRBD2. The germline V gene encodes CDR1 SGDLS and CDR2 YYNGEE. This CDR3 has 16 residues. V shed 0 bases and J 4 bases; nucleotides not matched to a gene: 6. CDR3 residues: CASSVDLAGGLETQYF. The CDR3 DNA follows: TGTGCCAGCAGCGTAGATTTAGCGGGAGGTTTAGAGACCCAGTACTTC.

This chain links TRBV19 with TRBJ2-1, with no clear D. Germline CDR1 LNHDA, CDR2 SQIVND (reference sequence). CDR3 length: 20 residues. V lost 5 bases, J lost 0 bases, and 26 bases lay in between. CDR3 nucleotide sequence: TGTGCCAGTAGTCGTTCATGGACCAGTCCCATCAAGGTCTCCTACAATGAGCAGTTCTTC. This encodes CASSRSWTSPIKVSYNEQFF. Full variable domain (missing parts from reference TRBV19 and TRBJ2-1): DGGITQSPKYLFRKEGQNVTLSCEQNLNHDAMYWYRQDPGQGLRLIYYSQIVNDFQKGDIAEGYSVSREKKESFPLTVTSAQKNPTAFYLCASSRSWTSPIKVSYNEQFFGPGTRLTVL.

In its sample, this clonotype was seen a few times. This chain connects TRBV9 to TRBJ2-2; D unclear. Trimming took 5 bases from V and 7 from J, leaving 15 bases between them. The CDR3 is 14 residues long. Germline V gene sequence: CDR1 SGDLS, CDR2 YYNGEE. CDR3 in amino acids: CASRALGRNGELFF. The CDR3 DNA follows: TGTGCCAGCAGAGCTCTAGGACGGAACGGGGAGCTGTTTTTT.

The V call is TRBV14, the J call TRBJ2-5, with 10 bases aligning to TRBD2. The length of the CDR3 is 17 residues. Germline V gene lookup returns CDR1 SGHDN and CDR2 FVKESK. V shed 3 bases, J shed 5 bases, and the junction held 12 bases outside the gene matches. The CDR3 region is CASSQAGTSVGAETQYF. CDR3 in DNA: TGTGCCAGCAGCCAGGCTGGGACTAGCGTGGGGGCGGAGACCCAGTACTTC.

The chain is built from TRBV7-2 and TRBJ2-1, with a tentative D call TRBD2 (8 bases). Germline V gene data show CDR1 as SGHTA and CDR2 as FQGNSA. This CDR3 has 15 residues. Deletions cut 5 bases from V and 6 bases from J, with 17 bases between. The CDR3 sequence is CASSRGGAGGNEQFF. In DNA form, the CDR3 reads TGTGCCAGCAGCCGGGGGGGTGCAGGGGGCAATGAGCAGTTCTTC.

This clonotype was detected ten times or more. The chain uses TRBV5-6 and TRBJ1-2; 9 nucleotides line up with TRBD1. The germline V gene has CDR1 SGHDT and CDR2 YYEEEE. Trimming removed 4 bases from V and 7 bases from J; junction bases left unmatched: 5. The CDR3 covers 13 residues. The CDR3 protein is CASSLKDRGGYTF. CDR3 nucleotides: TGTGCCAGCAGCCTCAAGGACAGGGGTGGCTACACCTTC.

This clonotype was recorded at least ten times. The chain uses TRBV20-1 and TRBJ1-2; D perhaps matches TRBD1 (6 bases). This CDR3 is 10 amino acids long. With 8 bases removed from V and 8 bases from J, the gap between germline ends came to 12 bases. Germline V gene sequence: CDR1 DFQATT, CDR2 SNEGSKA (reference sequence). The CDR3 reads CSLGGPGYTF. CDR3 nucleotides: TGCAGTTTGGGGGGCCCCGGCTACACCTTC.

This clonotype was detected many times. The chain recombines TRBV19 with TRBJ2-1, with D perhaps TRBD2 (7 bases). The CDR3 is 16 amino acids. CDR1 and CDR2 from the germline V gene are LNHDA and SQIVND (reference sequence). The V gene lost 0 bases and the J gene lost 8 bases, with 17 bases spanning the gap. This CDR3 is CASSIEGGGAFDEQFF. The CDR3 DNA sequence: TGTGCCAGTAGTATAGAAGGTGGGGGGGCGTTCGATGAGCAGTTCTTC.

This clonotype was picked up a small number of times. The chain joins TRBV5-1 to TRBJ2-5; weak D call: TRBD2 (5 bases). V lost 3 bases to trimming and J lost 4 bases, with 19 bases between them. Germline assignment: CDR1 SGHRS and CDR2 YFSETQ. There are 16 residues in the CDR3. CDR3 sequence reads: CASSSTLGEIGETQYF. The CDR3 DNA reads TGCGCCAGCAGCTCAACCCTTGGGGAGATAGGAGAGACCCAGTACTTC.

V is TRBV28 and J is TRBJ2-5; D unclear. Germline V gene lookup returns CDR1 MDHEN and CDR2 SYDVKM. Trimming stripped 2 bases from V and 5 bases from J, with 15 bases between. This CDR3 spans 15 amino acids. The CDR3 coding sequence is TGTGCCAGCAGTTTAAGAACGGCAACGGCGGAGACCCAGTACTTC. This translates into CASSLRTATAETQYF.

The chain employs TRBV7-9 and TRBJ1-2; D unclear. Germline V CDR1 and CDR2: SEHNR, FQNEAQ (reference sequence). CDR3 size: 14 residues. The ends were cut back, 5 bases at V and 2 bases at J, with 12 bases in the middle. For the CDR3, the DNA is TGTGCCAGCAGCCCTCAAAGGTTAAACTATGGCTACACCTTC. Translation gives CASSPQRLNYGYTF. The whole variable domain, filled in from reference TRBV7-9 and TRBJ1-2, reads DTGVSQNPRHKITKRGQNVTFRCDPISEHNRLYWYRQTLGQGPEFLTYFQNEAQLEKSRLLSDRFSAERPKGSFSTLEIQRTEQGDSAMYLCASSPQRLNYGYTFGSGTRLTVV.

This clonotype was seen only a few times. The chain links TRBV4-3 to TRBJ2-3; D is uncertain. Germline CDR1 LGHNA, CDR2 YSLEER. The germline V and J ends were trimmed by 1 base and 1 base, with 12 bases remaining between them. CDR3 length: 16 residues. This CDR3 is CASSQGLLSGTDTQYF. CDR3 sequence (DNA): TGCGCCAGCAGCCAAGGGCTATTATCGGGCACAGATACGCAGTATTTT.

In its sample, this clonotype was seen many times. The rearrangement joins TRBV10-3 to TRBJ2-7; D is possibly TRBD2 (6 bases). V shed 7 bases and J shed 5 bases, with 12 bases lying between them. The CDR3 extends over 12 amino acids. Germline V gene data show CDR1 as ENHRY and CDR2 as SYGVKD. The CDR3 DNA sequence: TGTGCCATCAACTTCTCGGGGGACGAGCAGTACTTC. This gives the protein CAINFSGDEQYF.

The chain carries TRBV9 and TRBJ1-1, with D perhaps matching TRBD1 (6 bases). Germline CDR1 SGDLS, CDR2 YYNGEE. The length of the CDR3 is 14 residues. The V and J ends lost 1 base and 5 bases respectively, with 12 bases between them. The CDR3 DNA reads as TGTGCCAGCAGCGTATCAGGGGAGTGGACTGAAGCTTTCTTT. Translated: CASSVSGEWTEAFF.